The 9 T cell receptor beta chains given below trace back to one sample, sequenced in a study of blood T cells in healthy people across ages. Using a J-beta primer mix together with a sample-barcoded 5' primer, a second PCR was run for 7 to 11 cycles. MiXCR, run by TCRdb on the 5' RACE reads, gives a single entry per CDR3 protein. Of 700,000 to 850,000 distinct CDR3 sequences listed, roughly 53% were seen once; the top ten hold 40% to 50%. The material sequenced was blood. The receptors were gathered from a man at least 80 years old in good health.

The sample holds a few counts of this clonotype. The chain joins TRBV20-1 to TRBJ2-3; D is possibly TRBD2 (7 bases). Germline CDR1 DFQATT, CDR2 SNEGSKA (reference sequence). The CDR3 is made up of 14 amino acids. The V and J ends lost 7 bases and 5 bases respectively, with 19 bases between them. The CDR3 DNA reads TGCAGTGTTTCACTCGGGGGGCTGGGAGATACGCAGTATTTT. This translates into CSVSLGGLGDTQYF.

In the case of this clonotype: A much larger clonotype is one base distant, so this may be a read error. The chain is built from TRBV13 and TRBJ2-3; 9 nucleotides agree with TRBD2. The CDR3 loop spans 14 amino acids. CDR1 is PRHDT and CDR2 is FYEKMQ in the germline V gene (reference sequence). The ends lost 5 bases at V and 4 bases at J; junction bases unmatched: 4. CDR3 DNA: TGTGCCAGCAGCCCCCGACTAGCGGCAGATACGCAGTATTTT. Translation gives CASSPRLAADTQYF. The full variable domain, its missing parts supplied by reference TRBV13 and TRBJ2-3, is AAGVIQSPRHLIKEKRETATLKCYPIPRHDTVYWYQQGPGQDPQFLISFYEKMQSDKGSIPDRFSAQQFSDYHSELNMSSLELGDSALYFCASSPRLAADTQYFGPGTRLTVL.

The V gene is TRBV6-5, the J gene TRBJ2-6, with TRBD2 matching 14 bases. Trimming took 2 bases from V and 4 from J; bases not matched to a gene: 10. Germline CDR1 and CDR2: MNHEY and SVGAGI. The CDR3 contains 20 residues. CDR3 region: CASSYTLRTSGRTGANVLTF. CDR3 nucleotide sequence: TGTGCCAGCAGTTACACTCTCCGGACTAGCGGGAGGACCGGGGCCAACGTCCTGACTTTC.

This chain joins TRBV28 and TRBJ1-4, with 8 bases fitting TRBD1. CDR3 length equals 15 residues. CDR1 MDHEN and CDR2 SYDVKM come from the germline V gene. Trimming cost V 6 bases and J 8 bases; bases outside gene matches: 11. The CDR3 here is CASSVLTGGGEKLFF. The CDR3 DNA follows: TGTGCCAGCAGCGTCCTTACAGGGGGGGGAGAAAAACTGTTTTTT.

This chain uses TRBV21-1 with TRBJ2-5. TRBV21-1 is recorded as a pseudogene. This CDR3 region has 15 residues. CDR3 nucleotides: TGTGCCAGCAGCCCCTTGGGTAGCACGGAAGAGACCCAGTACTTC. Translating gives CASSPLGSTEETQYF.

This sequence joins TRBV20-1 and TRBJ2-1; 11 nucleotides align to TRBD2. Germline CDR1 is DFQATT and CDR2 is SNEGSKA (reference sequence). This CDR3 has 14 amino acids. V lost 1 base to trimming and J lost 12 bases; unmatched junction nucleotides: 8. The CDR3 DNA is TGCAGTGCTAGAGGACTAGCGGGGCCGTTTGGGCAGTTCTTC. Translating gives CSARGLAGPFGQFF.

This clonotype was recorded once. The gene calls are TRBV6-1 and TRBJ2-1, with TRBD2 matching 12 bases. The CDR3 runs to 15 residues. V lost 7 bases, J lost 7 bases, and 8 bases stayed unmatched. Looked up from germline, CDR1 is MNHNS and CDR2 is SASEGT. The CDR3 DNA reads TGTGCCAGCAAGGGACTAGCGGGCCGTGGGAATGAGCAGTTCTTC. Translation gives CASKGLAGRGNEQFF.

In nucleotides, the CDR3 is TGTGCCAGCAGACTAGGGCCCTGGGGCTACACCTTC. This translates into CASRLGPWGYTF. This sequence joins TRBV12-3 or TRBV12-4 and TRBJ1-2, with D uncertain. V was shortened by 6 bases and J by 8 bases, with 13 bases between the two germline ends. This CDR3 comprises 12 residues.

The chain recombines TRBV12-3 or TRBV12-4 with TRBJ1-1; D uncertain. Trimming shortened V by 7 bases and J by 1 base, and 7 bases separated the two germline ends. This CDR3 has 12 residues. The CDR3: CASIHPNTEAFF. The CDR3 DNA is TGTGCCAGCATCCACCCGAACACTGAAGCTTTCTTT.